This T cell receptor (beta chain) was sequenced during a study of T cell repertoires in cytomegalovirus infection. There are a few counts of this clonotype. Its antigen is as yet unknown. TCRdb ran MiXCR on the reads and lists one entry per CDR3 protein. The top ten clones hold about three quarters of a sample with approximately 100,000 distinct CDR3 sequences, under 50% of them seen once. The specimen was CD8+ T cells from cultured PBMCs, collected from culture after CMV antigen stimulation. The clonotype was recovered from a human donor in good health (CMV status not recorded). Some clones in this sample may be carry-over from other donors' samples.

The CDR3 spells CASSQEGAGGHETQYF. The CDR3 coding sequence is TGCGCCAGCAGCCAAGAGGGAGCGGGGGGGCACGAGACCCAGTACTTC. The chain combines TRBV4-1 with TRBJ2-5; 10 bases line up with TRBD2. CDR1 and CDR2 (germline): MGHRA, YSYEKL. V trimming: 0 bases; J trimming: 5 bases; junction bases outside the gene matches: 6. CDR3 length: 16 residues.